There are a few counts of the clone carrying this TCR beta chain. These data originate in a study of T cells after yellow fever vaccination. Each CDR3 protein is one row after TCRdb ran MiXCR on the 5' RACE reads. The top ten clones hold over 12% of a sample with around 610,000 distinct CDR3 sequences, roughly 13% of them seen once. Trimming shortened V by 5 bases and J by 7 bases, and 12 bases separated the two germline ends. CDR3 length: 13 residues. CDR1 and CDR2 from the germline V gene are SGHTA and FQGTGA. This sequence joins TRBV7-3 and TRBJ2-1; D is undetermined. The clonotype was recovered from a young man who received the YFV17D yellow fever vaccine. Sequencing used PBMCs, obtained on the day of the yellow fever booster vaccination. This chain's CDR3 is CASSPAMGNEQFF. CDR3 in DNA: TGTGCCAGCAGCCCGGCTATGGGAAATGAGCAGTTCTTC.